The table lists the clone carrying this T cell receptor (beta chain) with many counts. This entry belongs to a study of T cells in Graves' hyperthyroidism and ophthalmopathy. The source material, RNA transcripts, was used to amplify TCR beta CDR3 regions. First-round RT-PCR targeting the TCR CDR3 was performed with the HTBI primer set. MiXCR, applied by TCRdb to the multiplex PCR reads, yields one record per CDR3 protein. The sample lists fewer than 350,000 distinct CDR3 sequences, 15% to 20% occurring once. Trimming at V came to 1 base and at J to 4 bases, leaving 6 bases not matched to a gene. The CDR3 runs 15 residues.

Source material: blood. This receptor was taken from a woman aged 45-65 years with Graves' hyperthyroidism. The chain carries TRBV12-3 or TRBV12-4 and TRBJ1-1, with 7 bases identical to TRBD1. The CDR3 region has the DNA TGTGCCAGCAGTTTAGGTGCAGGGGGAACCACTGAAGCTTTCTTT. Amino acid sequence: CASSLGAGGTTEAFF.